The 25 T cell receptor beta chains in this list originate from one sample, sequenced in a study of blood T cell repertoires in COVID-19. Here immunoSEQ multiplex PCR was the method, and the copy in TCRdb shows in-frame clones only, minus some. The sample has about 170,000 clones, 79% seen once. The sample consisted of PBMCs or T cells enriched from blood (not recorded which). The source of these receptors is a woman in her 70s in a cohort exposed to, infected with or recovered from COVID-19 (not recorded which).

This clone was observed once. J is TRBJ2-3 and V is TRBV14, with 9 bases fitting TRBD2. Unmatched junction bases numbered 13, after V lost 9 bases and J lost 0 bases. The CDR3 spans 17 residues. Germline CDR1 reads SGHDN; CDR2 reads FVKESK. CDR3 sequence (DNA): TGTGCCAGAGTAGGGTCCCTAGCGGGATATAGCACAGATACGCAGTATTTT. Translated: CARVGSLAGYSTDTQYF.

The CDR3 is CASSGTSSYNSPLHF. The CDR3 coding sequence is TGTGCCAGCAGTGGTACGAGCTCCTATAATTCACCCCTCCACTTT. The gene calls are TRBV28 and TRBJ1-6; D remains ambiguous. Trimming stripped 5 bases from V and 0 bases from J, with 8 bases between. The CDR3 totals 15 residues. Germline V lookup: CDR1 MDHEN, CDR2 SYDVKM.

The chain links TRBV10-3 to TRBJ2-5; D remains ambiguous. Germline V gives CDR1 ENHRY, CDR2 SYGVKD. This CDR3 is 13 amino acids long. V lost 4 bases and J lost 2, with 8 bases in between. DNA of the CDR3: TGTGCCATCAGTGGCGGCAAACAAGAGACCCAGTACTTC. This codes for CAISGGKQETQYF.

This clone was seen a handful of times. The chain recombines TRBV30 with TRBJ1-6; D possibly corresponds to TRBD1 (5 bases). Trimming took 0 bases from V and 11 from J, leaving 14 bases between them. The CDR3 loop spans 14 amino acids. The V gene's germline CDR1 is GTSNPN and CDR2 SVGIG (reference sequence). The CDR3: CAWSVRGSVTPLHF. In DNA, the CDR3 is TGTGCCTGGAGTGTCCGGGGGTCAGTGACACCCCTCCACTTT.

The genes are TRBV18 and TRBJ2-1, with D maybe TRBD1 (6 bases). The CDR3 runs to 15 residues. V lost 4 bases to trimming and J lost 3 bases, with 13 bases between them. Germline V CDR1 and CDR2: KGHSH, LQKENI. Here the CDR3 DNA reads TGTGCCAGCTCACGAGGGGGATCTCTCTACAATGAGCAGTTCTTC. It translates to CASSRGGSLYNEQFF. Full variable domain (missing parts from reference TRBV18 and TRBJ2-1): NAGVMQNPRHLVRRRGQEARLRCSPMKGHSHVYWYRQLPEEGLKFMVYLQKENIIDESGMPKERFSAEFPKEGPSILRIQQVVRGDSAAYFCASSRGGSLYNEQFFGPGTRLTVL.

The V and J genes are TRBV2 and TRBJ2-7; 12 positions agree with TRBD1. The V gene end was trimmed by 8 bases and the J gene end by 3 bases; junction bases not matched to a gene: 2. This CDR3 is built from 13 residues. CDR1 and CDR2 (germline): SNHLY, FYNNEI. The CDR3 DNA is TGTGCCAGCGGGACAGGGGGCATCTACGAGCAGTACTTC. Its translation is CASGTGGIYEQYF.

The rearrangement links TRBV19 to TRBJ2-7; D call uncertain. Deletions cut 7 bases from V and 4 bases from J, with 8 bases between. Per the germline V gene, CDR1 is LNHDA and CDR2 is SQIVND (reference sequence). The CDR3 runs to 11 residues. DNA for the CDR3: TGTGCCAGTAACGAGCGTTACGAGCAGTACTTC. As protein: CASNERYEQYF.

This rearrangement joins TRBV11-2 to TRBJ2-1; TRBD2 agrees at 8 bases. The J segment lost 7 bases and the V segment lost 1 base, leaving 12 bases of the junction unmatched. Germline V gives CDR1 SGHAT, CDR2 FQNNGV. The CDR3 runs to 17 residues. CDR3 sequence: CASSLVHGRVAGNEQFF. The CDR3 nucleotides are TGTGCCAGCAGCTTAGTTCACGGGAGGGTAGCGGGTAATGAGCAGTTCTTC.

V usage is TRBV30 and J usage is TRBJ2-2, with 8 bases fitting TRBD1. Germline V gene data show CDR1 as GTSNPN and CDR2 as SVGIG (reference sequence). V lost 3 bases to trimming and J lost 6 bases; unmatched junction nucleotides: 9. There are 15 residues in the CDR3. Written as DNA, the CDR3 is TGTGCCTGGAGCGCAAATACAGGGGGATCCGGGGAGCTGTTTTTT. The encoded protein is CAWSANTGGSGELFF.

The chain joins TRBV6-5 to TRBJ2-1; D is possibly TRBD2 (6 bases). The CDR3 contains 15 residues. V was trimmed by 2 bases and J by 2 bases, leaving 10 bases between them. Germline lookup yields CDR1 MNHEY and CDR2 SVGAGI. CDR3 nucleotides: TGTGCCAGCAGTTACCGCCAGCGGGCCTACAATGAGCAGTTCTTC. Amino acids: CASSYRQRAYNEQFF.

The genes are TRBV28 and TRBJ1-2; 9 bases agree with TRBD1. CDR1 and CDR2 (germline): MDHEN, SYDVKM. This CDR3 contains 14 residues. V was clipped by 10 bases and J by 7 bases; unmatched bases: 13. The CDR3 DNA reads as TGTGCCATCTCTGGACAGGGGACGGCGGGTGGCTACACCTTC. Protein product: CAISGQGTAGGYTF.

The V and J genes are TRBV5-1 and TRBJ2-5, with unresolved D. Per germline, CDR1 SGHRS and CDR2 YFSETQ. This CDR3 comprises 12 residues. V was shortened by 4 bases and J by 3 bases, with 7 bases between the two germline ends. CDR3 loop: CASSNHKETQYF. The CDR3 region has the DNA TGCGCCAGCAGCAACCACAAAGAGACCCAGTACTTC.

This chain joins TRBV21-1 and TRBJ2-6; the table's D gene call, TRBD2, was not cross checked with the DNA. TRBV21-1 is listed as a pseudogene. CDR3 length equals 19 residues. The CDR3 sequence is CASSKEGAGLPRRANVLTF. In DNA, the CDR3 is TGTGCCAGCAGCAAAGAGGGAGCAGGACTGCCTAGGAGGGCCAACGTCCTGACTTTC.

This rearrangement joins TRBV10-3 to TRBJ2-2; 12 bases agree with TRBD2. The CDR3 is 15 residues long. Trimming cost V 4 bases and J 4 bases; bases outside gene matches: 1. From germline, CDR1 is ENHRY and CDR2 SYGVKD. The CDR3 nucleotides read TGTGCCATCAGTGGACTAGCGGGAGTCACCGGGGAGCTGTTTTTT. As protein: CAISGLAGVTGELFF.

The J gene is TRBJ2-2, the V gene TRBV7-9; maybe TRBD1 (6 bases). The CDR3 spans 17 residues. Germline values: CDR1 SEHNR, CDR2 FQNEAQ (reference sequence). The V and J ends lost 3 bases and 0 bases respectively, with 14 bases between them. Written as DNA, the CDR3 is TGTGCCAGCAGCTTCGGCTACAGGGTTTCGAACACCGGGGAGCTGTTTTTT. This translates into CASSFGYRVSNTGELFF.

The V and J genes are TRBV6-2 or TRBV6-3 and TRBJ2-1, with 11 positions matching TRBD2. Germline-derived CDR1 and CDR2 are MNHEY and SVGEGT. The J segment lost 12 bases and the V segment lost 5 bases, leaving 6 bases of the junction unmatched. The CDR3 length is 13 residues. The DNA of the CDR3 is TGTGCCAGCAGTAAACTAGCGGGAGCAGGGCAGTTCTTC. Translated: CASSKLAGAGQFF.

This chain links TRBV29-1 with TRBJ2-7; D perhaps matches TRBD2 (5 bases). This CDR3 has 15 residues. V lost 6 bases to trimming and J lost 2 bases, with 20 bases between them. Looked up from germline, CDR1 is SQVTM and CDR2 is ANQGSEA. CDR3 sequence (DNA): TGCAGCGTGGGTAGCGCGAGAAACGCCCCCTACGAGCAGTACTTC. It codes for CSVGSARNAPYEQYF.

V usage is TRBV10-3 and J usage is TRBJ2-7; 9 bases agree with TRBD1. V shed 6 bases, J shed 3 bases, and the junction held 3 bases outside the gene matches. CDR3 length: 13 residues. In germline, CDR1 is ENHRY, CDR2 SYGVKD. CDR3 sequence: CAISGGQGYEQYF. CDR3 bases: TGTGCCATCAGCGGGGGACAGGGCTACGAGCAGTACTTC.

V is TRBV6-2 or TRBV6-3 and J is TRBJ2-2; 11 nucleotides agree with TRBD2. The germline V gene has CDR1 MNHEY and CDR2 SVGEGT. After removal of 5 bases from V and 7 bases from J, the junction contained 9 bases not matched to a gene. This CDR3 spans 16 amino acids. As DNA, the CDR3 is TGTGCCAGCAGTCACCTACTAGCGGGAGTACTCGGGGAGCTGTTTTTT. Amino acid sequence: CASSHLLAGVLGELFF.

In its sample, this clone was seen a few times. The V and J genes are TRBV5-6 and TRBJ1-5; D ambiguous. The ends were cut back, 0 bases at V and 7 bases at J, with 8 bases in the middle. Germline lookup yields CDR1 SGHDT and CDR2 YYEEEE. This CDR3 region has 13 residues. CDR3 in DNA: TGTGCCAGCAGCTTGGGGGCGGGCCAGCCCCAGCATTTT. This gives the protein CASSLGAGQPQHF.

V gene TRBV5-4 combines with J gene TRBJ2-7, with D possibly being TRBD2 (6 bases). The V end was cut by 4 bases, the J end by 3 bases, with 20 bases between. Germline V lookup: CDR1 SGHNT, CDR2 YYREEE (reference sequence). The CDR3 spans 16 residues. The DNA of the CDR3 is TGTGCCAGCAGCCGGGCCCTTACCGGGAGCATCTACGAGCAGTACTTC. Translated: CASSRALTGSIYEQYF.

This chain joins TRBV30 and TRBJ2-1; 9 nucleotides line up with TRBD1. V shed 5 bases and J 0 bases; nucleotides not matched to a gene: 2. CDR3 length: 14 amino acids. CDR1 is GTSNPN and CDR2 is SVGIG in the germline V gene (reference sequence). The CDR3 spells CAWGTGNSYNEQFF. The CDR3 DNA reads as TGTGCCTGGGGGACAGGGAACTCCTACAATGAGCAGTTCTTC.

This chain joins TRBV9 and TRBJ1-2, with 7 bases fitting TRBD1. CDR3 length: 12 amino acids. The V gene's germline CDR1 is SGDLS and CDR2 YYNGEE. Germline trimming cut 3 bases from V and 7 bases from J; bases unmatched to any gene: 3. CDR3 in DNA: TGTGCCAGCAGCGCCAGACAGGGTGGCTACACCTTC. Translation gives CASSARQGGYTF. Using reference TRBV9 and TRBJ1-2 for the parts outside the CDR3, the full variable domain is DSGVTQTPKHLITATGQRVTLRCSPRSGDLSVYWYQQSLDQGLQFLIQYYNGEERAKGNILERFSAQQFPDLHSELNLSSLELGDSALYFCASSARQGGYTFGSGTRLTVV.

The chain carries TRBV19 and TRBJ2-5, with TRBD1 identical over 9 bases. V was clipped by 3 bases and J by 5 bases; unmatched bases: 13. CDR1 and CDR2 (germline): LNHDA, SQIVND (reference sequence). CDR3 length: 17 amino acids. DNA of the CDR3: TGTGCCAGTAGTATTTACGCCGGGACAGGGTATGTGGAGACCCAGTACTTC. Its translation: CASSIYAGTGYVETQYF.

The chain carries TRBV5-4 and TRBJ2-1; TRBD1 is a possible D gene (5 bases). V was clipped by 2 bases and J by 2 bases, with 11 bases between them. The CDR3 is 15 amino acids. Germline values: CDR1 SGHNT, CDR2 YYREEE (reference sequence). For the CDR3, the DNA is TGTGCCAGCAGCTTTACACAGGAGACCTACAATGAGCAGTTCTTC. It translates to CASSFTQETYNEQFF.